This T cell receptor beta chain was sequenced during a study of blood T cell repertoires in COVID-19. The CDR3 runs 15 residues. CDR1 is MGHRA, CDR2 YSYEKL, per germline. V trimming: 5 bases; J trimming: 2 bases; junction bases outside the gene matches: 6. Per the original methods: Cell counts per sample came from amplifying reference gene primers. TCRdb's copy holds only in-frame clones and misses some; the assay was immunoSEQ multiplex PCR. The V and J calls and the clone size are those of that table, but D and trimming were determined from the DNA. The sample shows fewer than 350,000 clones, roughly 86% of them seen only once.

The sequenced material came from peripheral blood. This TCR was sampled from a woman under 40 who had recovered from COVID-19. This chain links TRBV4-1 with TRBJ1-2, with 9 nucleotides matching TRBD1. DNA of the CDR3: TGCGCCAGCAGCGCCTGGACAGGGGACAACTATGGCTACACCTTC. Translated: CASSAWTGDNYGYTF.